The rows below give T cell receptor beta chains drawn from one sample of a study of CD8 T cells in Susac syndrome. MiXCR was run by TCRdb on the immunoSEQ multiplex PCR reads, yielding one entry per CDR3 protein. The sample yields more than 90,000 distinct CDR3 sequences, 85% to 95% seen once. Material for sequencing was CD4+ T cells from PBMCs. These receptors all stem from a human donor with multiple sclerosis. The CDR3 runs from the conserved cysteine through the conserved F or W.

len	v_gene	CDR3aa
15	TRBV7-3	CASSLTGTYTDTQYF
12	TRBV5-1	CASSLGAHEQYF
13	TRBV12-3/TRBV12-4	CASSLARETEAFF
15	TRBV9	CASSVEDGRNTEAFF
15	TRBV29-1	CSVEEHGYPYNEQFF
15	TRBV5-4	CASSREGRDYNEQFF
18	TRBV4-1	CASSHEEGKGSRGNTIYF
14	TRBV6-6	CASSRRTDSYEQYF
16	TRBV19	CATRTVTGINTGELFF
14	TRBV20-1	CSATPSGEDTEAFF
18	TRBV7-9	CASSLQTGIDTTYNEQFF
13	TRBV6-5	CASSPVITREQYF
15	TRBV3-1	CASSQGPNPTDTQYF
13	TRBV7-3	CASSLDYAETQYF
13	TRBV12-3/TRBV12-4	CASSPRHADTQYF
16	TRBV18	CASSPRDRVRNTEAFF
17	TRBV5-6	CASRNRDRYKPSYGYTF
15	TRBV4-2	CASSQRGPGNTEAFF
14	TRBV19	CASIRDRSNNEQFF
11	TRBV20-1	CSVRVQETQYF
14	TRBV7-2	CASSSQGGSYEQYF
13	TRBV30	CAFSVRGVQPQHF
16	TRBV19	CASSIGGSTNTGELFF
15	TRBV6-5	CASSYSAGDPYEQYF
13	TRBV27	CASQAGWNTEAFF
12	TRBV3-1	CASSHYSYEQYF
15	TRBV10-3	CAISESTRGAGELFF
12	TRBV2	CASRGMGEKLFF
15	TRBV7-8	CASSLRESGANVLTF
13	TRBV7-8	CASSFIGTYEQYF
15	TRBV6-5	CASSYSDRAHYGYTF
13	TRBV29-1	CSVQGQGAGELFF
12	TRBV5-5	CASSLDRDRAFF
14	TRBV5-4	CASSFRDAHNEQFF
15	TRBV2	CASSLGQGSTGELFF
16	TRBV20-1	CSATGWDRPPNYGYTF
16	TRBV5-1	CASSPEAISGDSPLHF
15	TRBV9	CASSVDGGAKYGYTF
13	TRBV2	CASSGISGETQYF
14	TRBV19	CASSRQGNQETQYF
13	TRBV19	CASSDQSQETQYF
13	TRBV7-3	CASRRGERTEAFF
13	TRBV25-1	CASSETGYAEAFF
16	TRBV20-1	CSARRAGDLAKNIQYF
14	TRBV4-1	CASSQDGHGYGYTF